This T cell receptor beta chain was retrieved from a study of blood T cell repertoires in COVID-19 (dated by TCRdb to between 2020 and 2021). Background on the whole study: Samples covering the acute and convalescent phases of COVID-19 were provided by collaborators in the United States, Italy and Spain. The material from the prospective study consisted of cDNA or gDNA derived from T cells, B-cell-depleted T cells, or PBMCs. The dataset comprised deeply sampled blood TCRbeta repertoires from subjects exposed to, actively infected with, or recovered from COVID-19. The repertoires were made available in a free public database intended to serve as a resource for research on the immune response to SARS-CoV-2. The samples were drawn from two sources: the first 160 participants of the ongoing ImmuneRACE study, and fewer than 1,500 subjects contributed by 6 global collaborators. Nearly every sample came with metadata listing a de-identified subject ID, COVID-19 status, age in years and sex. HLA class I and class II types, where available, came from metadata supplied by the sample provider rather than from assay-based typing.

A second Seattle source provided samples from volunteer blood donors who had recovered from COVID-19. Each collaborating institution followed its own protocols to collect whole blood in K2EDTA tubes. For TCRbeta analysis, collaborators shipped samples as frozen whole blood, isolated PBMCs, or DNA extracted from either of those sample types. The immunoSEQ Assay, a bias-controlled multiplex PCR, was used to amplify TCRbeta CDR3 regions from genomic DNA. Per the authors' processing: Nucleated cell counts per sample were estimated from amplification of reference gene primers within the assay. To quantify the absolute abundance of each unique TCRbeta CDR3 rearrangement, sequence reads were collapsed and filtered. Productive Simpson clonality was computed per sample as the square root of Simpson's diversity index over productive rearrangements. TCRdb stores this immuneACCESS table with in-frame sequences only. Part of the clones is absent; in the studies checked, under half of the shortfall reflects unresolved V genes, and no reason is known for the rest. Clonal size and the V and J genes are those of that table, whereas D and trimming came from the DNA. The sample includes roughly 260,000 clones, with approximately 89% observed a single time. About 10% of the sample lies in the top ten.

Including the terminal cysteine and phenylalanine, the CDR3 comprises 15 residues. Just CDR3 DNA is preserved here, 45 bases in frame from base 1. Here V drops 6 bases and J drops 8 bases, and the junction holds 9 bases not matched to any gene. The germline V gene yields MNHEY for CDR1 and SVGAGI for CDR2. Overall study results and their limits: How much clinical and demographic metadata was included differed by source and by participant, and the metadata was provided uncurated.

As for this clone: The clone's antigen remains unknown. No much larger clonotype is one base removed from it; base qualities were not supplied.

The sample consisted of peripheral blood. The V and J genes are TRBV6-5 and TRBJ1-4; TRBD1 matches 10 bases in the middle. The sequence was collected from a man aged 40-49 years who had recovered from COVID-19. Read as DNA, the sequence is TGTGCCAGCAGACGAGGACAGGGGGGATTCGAAAAACTGTTTTTT. It specifies CASRRGQGGFEKLFF.